This TCR beta chain was documented in a study of blood T cell repertoires in COVID-19. Overall study: Samples representing acute and convalescent COVID-19 were sourced from the United States, Italy and Spain.

Sequencing used immunoSEQ multiplex PCR; TCRdb keeps in-frame clones, though not all of them. The sample comprises more than 95,000 clones, roughly 85% of which are singletons, and about 3% rests with the top ten. Sequencing was done on a sample of peripheral blood. The TCR was taken from a woman aged 80 or older with COVID-19, enrolled during active disease.

CDR3 region: CASSRGGSSYNEQFF. In DNA, the CDR3 is TGTGCCAGCAGCCGGGGTGGGAGCTCCTACAATGAGCAGTTCTTC. The V call is TRBV7-2, the J call TRBJ2-1; maybe TRBD2 (5 bases). The V gene's germline CDR1 is SGHTA and CDR2 FQGNSA. Trimming cost V 5 bases and J 0 bases, with 11 bases left between them. CDR3 size: 15 residues.